Described below is a single T cell receptor beta chain sequence and its context. Measured with immunoSEQ multiplex PCR; TCRdb has only the in-frame clones, and not every one. This table has under 200,000 clones, about 83% appearing once. This sample is part of a study of T cell responses to AZD1222 COVID-19 vaccine. Trimming pared 0 bases from V and 8 bases from J, leaving 16 bases between. This CDR3 comprises 15 residues. Per germline, CDR1 LGHNT and CDR2 FRNRAP. The input for sequencing was peripheral blood, taken 28 days after the second AZD1222 dose. The receptor's source is an adult who received the AZD1222 COVID-19 vaccine. This sequence joins TRBV12-5 and TRBJ1-1, with D possibly TRBD1 on 5 matching bases. This CDR3 is CASGLVRGEAGEAFF. The CDR3 bases are TGTGCTAGTGGTTTGGTACGAGGGGAGGCGGGCGAAGCTTTCTTT.